This T cell receptor beta chain was captured in a study of cytotoxic CD8 clonotypes in ibrutinib-treated CLL (dated by TCRdb to the early 2020s). As for the study more broadly: The cohort included roughly 15 treatment-naive and approximately twelve relapsed/refractory patients; under 18 were IGHV unmutated. Partial responses were observed in roughly 24 patients and complete responses in 2; after a median follow-up of 68 months, remission was maintained in approximately 14 patients and progression was observed in approximately 12. Response samples were taken after a median of approximately eleven months on treatment, ranging from roughly 6 to 36 months. On average, each sample yielded around 270,000 productive templates and over 90,000 productive rearrangements. Of the 86 people in the trial, 26 had longitudinal samples available. Cryopreserved peripheral blood mononuclear cells were obtained before treatment, at response, and at either sustained remission or disease progression. Every remission and progressive disease sample was obtained while ibrutinib was still being received by the patients.

CDR3 length: 16 amino acids, cysteine to phenylalanine. Just the 48-base CDR3 DNA is kept, in frame starting at base 1. Here V drops 1 base and J drops 3 bases, and the junction holds 7 bases not matched to any gene. The CDR1 and CDR2 encoded by the germline V gene are SGHTA and FQGNSA. General study outcomes and caveats: Public clonotypes were found to be uncommon and were observed to contract or remain stable during treatment; the increase in clonality was shown to reflect expansion of private clonotypes at ibrutinib response. Sampling times were not matched between sustained-remission and progressing patients, and lymph node repertoires were not studied. Baseline clonality was found to be higher than that of age-matched healthy donors and was strongly correlated with circulating CD8+ T-cell counts. Clonality increased at ibrutinib response, stayed stable in sustained remission, and fell back toward baseline at progression.

The goal of deep resolution MiSeq sequencing was a depth between 1 in 1 million and 1 in 200,000 T cells, and coverage averaged 10x per clonotype. The immunoSEQ hsTCRB Kit was used to generate TCR beta libraries. For the original study's pipeline: Data were analyzed with ImmunoSEQ Data Assistant and ImmunoSEQ Analyzer, with V, D and J genes assigned per IMGT definitions. Clonality, with values ranging from 0 to 1, was calculated as one minus the normalized Shannon entropy of productive rearrangement frequencies. Only overrepresented clonotypes making up at least 0.05% of each patient's repertoire were included in the public clonotype analysis. About a dozen age-matched healthy donor repertoires from immuneACCESS served as clonality controls. This is the immuneACCESS table as TCRdb keeps it, with only in-frame sequences that have V and J called. A part of the clones is gone; compared with another copy, unresolved V genes explain less than half, and the rest is unexplained. V, J and clone size derive from that table, while D and trimming were established from the DNA sequence. This sample holds roughly 70,000 clones; around 80% were observed only once. 7.5% to 8% of the sample is held by the ten biggest clonotypes.

As to this clone: Its target antigen remains unknown. The record has no base qualities; no much larger clone is one base away.

This sample's time point label indicates: progressive disease on ibrutinib. For TCR beta library preparation, roughly 2.2 micrograms of genomic DNA were isolated from cryopreserved PBMCs. Longitudinal blood samples from CLL patients on ibrutinib monotherapy were analyzed using high-throughput TCR beta sequencing. The patients were enrolled in a single-center, open-label phase 2 trial of ibrutinib monotherapy. The sequence links TRBV7-2 to TRBJ2-7; 9 central bases correspond to TRBD2. Sequencing was performed on PBMCs, taken at disease progression, from a patient treated with ibrutinib. The sequence was obtained from a human donor with chronic lymphocytic leukemia. In nucleotides, the sequence is TGTGCCAGCAGCTTAGGGTCTAGCGGGATATTCTACGAGCAGTACTTC. Its coded protein is CASSLGSSGIFYEQYF.